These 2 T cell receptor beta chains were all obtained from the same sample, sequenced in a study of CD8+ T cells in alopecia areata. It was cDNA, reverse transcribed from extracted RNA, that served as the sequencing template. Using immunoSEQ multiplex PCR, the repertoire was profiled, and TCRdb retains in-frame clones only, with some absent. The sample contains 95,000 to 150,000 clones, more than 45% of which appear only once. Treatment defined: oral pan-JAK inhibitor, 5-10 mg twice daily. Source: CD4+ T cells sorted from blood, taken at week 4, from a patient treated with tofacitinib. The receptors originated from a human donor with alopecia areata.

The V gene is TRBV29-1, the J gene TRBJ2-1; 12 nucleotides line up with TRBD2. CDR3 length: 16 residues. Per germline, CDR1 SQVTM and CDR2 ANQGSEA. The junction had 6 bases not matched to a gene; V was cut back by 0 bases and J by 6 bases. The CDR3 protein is CSVEDRRLAGANEQFF. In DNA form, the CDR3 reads TGCAGCGTTGAAGATCGGAGACTAGCGGGAGCCAATGAGCAGTTCTTC.

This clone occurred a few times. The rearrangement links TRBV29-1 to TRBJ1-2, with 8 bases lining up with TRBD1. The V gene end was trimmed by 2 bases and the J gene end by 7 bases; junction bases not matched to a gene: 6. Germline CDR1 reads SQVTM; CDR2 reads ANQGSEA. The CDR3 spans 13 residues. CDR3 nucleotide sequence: TGCAGCGTTGAATTAGGACAGGGTAGTGGCTACACCTTC. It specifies CSVELGQGSGYTF.